Sequencing of this T cell receptor beta chain was carried out in a study of beta chain features in type 1 diabetes. Study findings and constraints: All four CD4+ subsets from Type 1 diabetes patients carried moderately but significantly shorter TCRB CDR3s.

A few counts support this clone. Its antigen is not known. Germline lookup yields CDR1 MGHDK and CDR2 SYGVNS. The CDR3 has 17 amino acids. J gave up 1 base and V 4 bases, and 10 bases lay outside the gene matches. TCRB transcripts that were expressed got sequenced, as all of the isolated RNA had been reverse transcribed. Profiling relied on immunoSEQ multiplex PCR, and the TCRdb table lists in-frame clones only, not all of them. The sample lists approximately 300,000 clones, approximately 10% occurring once. The chain has TRBV25-1 and TRBJ2-7; 10 nucleotides line up with TRBD1. The sequencing input was naive CD4+ T cells from blood. The origin of this receptor is a woman in her 30s in good health. Here the CDR3 reads CASSARSGTGDSYEQYF. The CDR3 nucleotides are TGTGCCAGCAGTGCCAGGAGCGGGACAGGGGATTCCTACGAGCAGTACTTC.